The 27 T cell receptor beta chains given below trace back to one sample, sequenced in a study of T cell responses to AZD1222 COVID-19 vaccine. Sequencing used immunoSEQ multiplex PCR; TCRdb keeps in-frame clones, though not all of them. The sample lists some 150,000 clones, about 89% occurring once. Sequencing used peripheral blood, obtained on day 0 of AZD1222 vaccination. The receptors were gathered from an adult in good health.

The genes are TRBV10-3 and TRBJ2-5; D is unclear. Germline V lookup: CDR1 ENHRY, CDR2 SYGVKD. Deletions cut 0 bases from V and 1 base from J, with 9 bases between. CDR3 length: 15 residues. CDR3 in DNA: TGTGCCATCAGTGAGTCGTCTACTACCCAAGAGACCCAGTACTTC. Translation gives CAISESSTTQETQYF.

The rearrangement uses TRBV28 and TRBJ2-1; D remains unclear. CDR1 and CDR2 (germline): MDHEN, SYDVKM. The V end was cut by 3 bases, the J end by 7 bases, with 4 bases between. The CDR3 has 11 residues. The CDR3 region has the DNA TGTGCCAGCAGTTTCCCGAATGAGCAGTTCTTC. This sequence encodes CASSFPNEQFF.

The chain recombines TRBV25-1 with TRBJ2-5; D possibly corresponds to TRBD2 (5 bases). The V and J ends lost 6 bases and 1 base respectively, with 6 bases between them. The CDR3 sequence is 12 residues long. Per the germline V gene, CDR1 is MGHDK and CDR2 is SYGVNS. CDR3 protein: CASRDFQETQYF. CDR3 coding DNA: TGTGCCAGCAGGGACTTCCAAGAGACCCAGTACTTC.

The chain recombines TRBV11-3 with TRBJ1-6, with D hard to call. Deletions cut 0 bases from V and 9 bases from J, with 6 bases between. The CDR3 runs to 13 residues. Germline CDR1 and CDR2: SGHNT and YENEEA. This CDR3 reads CASSLDPASPLHF. In DNA, the CDR3 is TGTGCCAGCAGCTTAGACCCTGCTTCACCCCTCCACTTT.

V usage is TRBV5-1 and J usage is TRBJ2-2, with D uncertain. The CDR3 length is 14 residues. The V end was cut by 0 bases, the J end by 1 base, with 4 bases between. Germline-derived CDR1 and CDR2 are SGHRS and YFSETQ. CDR3: CASSLARNTGELFF. The CDR3 DNA follows: TGCGCCAGCAGCTTGGCGCGGAACACCGGGGAGCTGTTTTTT.

This chain links TRBV6-5 with TRBJ2-1; 7 bases fit TRBD2. The germline V gene has CDR1 MNHEY and CDR2 SVGAGI. J lost 7 bases, V lost 4 bases, and 10 bases had no gene match. This CDR3 is built from 15 residues. Here the CDR3 reads CASSSSSGRANEQFF. The CDR3 DNA reads as TGTGCCAGCAGTTCCTCTAGCGGCCGTGCTAATGAGCAGTTCTTC.

This chain joins TRBV19 and TRBJ2-6; tentatively, D is TRBD1 (5 bases). The germline V gene encodes CDR1 LNHDA and CDR2 SQIVND (reference sequence). The CDR3 is made up of 16 amino acids. V lost 5 bases and J 2 bases, leaving 13 bases between the germline ends. The CDR3 loop is CASSPRGRAGANVLTF. CDR3 in DNA: TGTGCCAGTAGTCCCCGAGGCAGGGCTGGGGCCAACGTCCTGACTTTC.

V usage is TRBV7-2 and J usage is TRBJ2-2, with 8 bases identical to TRBD1. The CDR3 consists of 15 residues. V shed 1 base and J 8 bases; nucleotides not matched to a gene: 6. Germline V lookup: CDR1 SGHTA, CDR2 FQGNSA. The CDR3 bases are TGTGCCAGCAGCTTAGTTGCAGGGGGCACAGGGGAGCTGTTTTTT. Translating gives CASSLVAGGTGELFF.

This chain links TRBV13 with TRBJ2-7; D remains unclear. Germline CDR1 and CDR2: PRHDT and FYEKMQ (reference sequence). The V end lost 5 bases, the J end lost 4 bases, and 6 bases lay between the germline ends. This CDR3 region has 11 residues. The CDR3 DNA follows: TGTGCCAGCAGCAAGGCTTACGAGCAGTACGTC. Translated, it gives CASSKAYEQYV.

J is TRBJ2-4 and V is TRBV28; 7 bases map to TRBD1. The V gene end was trimmed by 6 bases and the J gene end by 6 bases; junction bases not matched to a gene: 8. The CDR3 length is 14 residues. The germline V gene has CDR1 MDHEN and CDR2 SYDVKM. For the CDR3, the DNA is TGTGCCAGCAGCCTAGACAGGGTTGCAAACATTCAGTACTTC. Protein sequence: CASSLDRVANIQYF.

The chain uses TRBV6-1 and TRBJ1-4; the D is unclear. CDR3 length: 15 residues. V was trimmed by 2 bases and J by 8 bases, leaving 15 bases between them. Germline V lookup: CDR1 MNHNS, CDR2 SASEGT. The CDR3: CASSEMVSLEEKLFF. CDR3 nucleotide sequence: TGTGCCAGCAGTGAAATGGTCTCCTTGGAGGAAAAACTGTTTTTT.

The V gene is TRBV19, the J gene TRBJ1-5; D remains ambiguous. Germline loops: CDR1 LNHDA, CDR2 SQIVND (reference sequence). The V gene lost 3 bases and the J gene lost 3 bases, with 21 bases spanning the gap. This CDR3 region has 18 residues. The chain's CDR3 is CASSISSIVGDDNQPQHF. DNA for the CDR3: TGTGCCAGTAGTATTTCCAGCATCGTCGGGGATGACAATCAGCCCCAGCATTTT.

As to this clone: Other DNA variants within this sample encode the same CDR3. The chain combines TRBV9 with TRBJ2-1; D is perhaps TRBD2 (6 bases). The V end was cut by 2 bases, the J end by 0 bases, with 9 bases between. The CDR3 is 15 residues long. Germline values: CDR1 SGDLS, CDR2 YYNGEE. CDR3 region: CASSVVGGSYNEQFF. The CDR3 DNA sequence: TGTGCCAGCAGCGTTGTGGGGGGCTCCTACAATGAGCAGTTCTTC. The variable domain in full, with the rest retrieved from reference TRBV9 and TRBJ2-1, is DSGVTQTPKHLITATGQRVTLRCSPRSGDLSVYWYQQSLDQGLQFLIQYYNGEERAKGNILERFSAQQFPDLHSELNLSSLELGDSALYFCASSVVGGSYNEQFFGPGTRLTVL.

Only a few counts were recorded for this clone. J is TRBJ1-6 and V is TRBV19; weak D call: TRBD1 (5 bases). The V gene's germline CDR1 is LNHDA and CDR2 SQIVND (reference sequence). Trimming removed 5 bases from V and 7 bases from J, with 15 bases in between. There are 15 residues in the CDR3. The CDR3 coding sequence is TGTGCCAGTAGTCAAGGGGAAGGGTCAAATTCACCCCTCCACTTT. Translation gives CASSQGEGSNSPLHF.

The rearrangement joins TRBV23-1 to TRBJ1-2; 11 bases line up with TRBD1. TRBV23-1 is an open reading frame whose function is uncertain. The junction had 4 bases not matched to a gene; V was cut back by 2 bases and J by 5 bases. This CDR3 has 15 amino acids. This CDR3 reads CASSQGQGARYGYTF. The CDR3 DNA is TGCGCCAGCAGTCAAGGACAGGGGGCGAGGTATGGCTACACCTTC.

This chain connects TRBV19 to TRBJ1-5; the D is unclear. The V end lost 8 bases, the J end lost 10 bases, and 18 bases lay between the germline ends. The CDR3 consists of 13 residues. CDR1 is LNHDA, CDR2 SQIVND, per germline (reference sequence). The CDR3 nucleotides read TGTGCCAGTGGAGGATTCACCCCGAGTCCCCAGCATTTT. Translated: CASGGFTPSPQHF. The variable domain in full, completed from reference TRBV19 and TRBJ1-5, reads DGGITQSPKYLFRKEGQNVTLSCEQNLNHDAMYWYRQDPGQGLRLIYYSQIVNDFQKGDIAEGYSVSREKKESFPLTVTSAQKNPTAFYLCASGGFTPSPQHFGDGTRLSIL.

The V gene is TRBV5-1, the J gene TRBJ1-6; maybe TRBD1 (6 bases). Germline V gives CDR1 SGHRS, CDR2 YFSETQ. V lost 5 bases, J lost 7 bases, and 19 bases lay in between. The length of the CDR3 is 16 residues. CDR3 sequence (DNA): TGCGCCAGCAGTAGGGGGTCAGGGGTGAGCAATTCACCCCTCCACTTT. Translation: CASSRGSGVSNSPLHF.

The V gene is TRBV7-2, the J gene TRBJ1-3; D remains ambiguous. CDR3 length equals 16 residues. The V end lost 1 base, the J end lost 0 bases, and 10 bases lay between the germline ends. Germline values: CDR1 SGHTA, CDR2 FQGNSA. CDR3 in amino acids: CASSLEAGFSGNTIYF. CDR3 nucleotides: TGTGCCAGCAGCTTAGAGGCAGGTTTCTCTGGAAACACCATATATTTT.

V usage is TRBV6-4 and J usage is TRBJ1-1; D is unclear. The ends were cut back, 4 bases at V and 2 bases at J, with 8 bases in the middle. Germline-derived CDR1 and CDR2 are MRHNA and SNTAGT. The CDR3 contains 13 residues. CDR3 in DNA: TGTGCCAGCAGTGTCTCGATCAACACTGAAGCTTTCTTT. This gives the protein CASSVSINTEAFF.

Worth noting for this clone: Other DNA sequences in this sample translate to the same CDR3. The chain combines TRBV18 with TRBJ1-4, with 9 bases matching TRBD1. V lost 6 bases, J lost 6 bases, and 5 bases stayed unmatched. Germline CDR1 and CDR2: KGHSH and LQKENI. The CDR3 has 14 residues. The DNA of the CDR3 is TGTGCCAGCTCCCGAGACAGGGGGGATGAAAAACTGTTTTTT. It is translated as CASSRDRGDEKLFF.

This clone was counted a single time. This rearrangement joins TRBV28 to TRBJ2-1, with a possible D match to TRBD2 (5 bases). From germline, CDR1 is MDHEN and CDR2 SYDVKM. The CDR3 spans 16 residues. With 8 bases removed from V and 8 bases from J, the gap between germline ends came to 25 bases. CDR3 nucleotide sequence: TGTGCCAGCGAGGGCCCCGGGGTACCCCCTGGGGATGAGCAGTTCTTC. Protein product: CASEGPGVPPGDEQFF.

The chain combines TRBV7-9 with TRBJ2-5, with 10 nucleotides matching TRBD1. Germline V gives CDR1 SEHNR, CDR2 FQNEAQ (reference sequence). J was trimmed by 4 bases and V by 5 bases; bases with no gene match: 10. CDR3 length: 16 amino acids. CDR3 bases: TGTGCCAGCAGCCTAACCGACAGGGGGCCTAGAGAGACCCAGTACTTC. Residues: CASSLTDRGPRETQYF.

This chain links TRBV29-1 with TRBJ2-1; TRBD1 agrees at 7 bases. Germline V lookup: CDR1 SQVTM, CDR2 ANQGSEA. The CDR3 is 14 residues long. The ends lost 6 bases at V and 9 bases at J; junction bases unmatched: 14. The CDR3 DNA reads as TGCAGCGTCTCACAGGGGATGATGGCTCGTGAGCAGTTCTTC. It yields the protein CSVSQGMMAREQFF.

Only one count was recorded for this clone. The rearrangement links TRBV30 to TRBJ1-1; D gene uncertain. V gave up 2 bases and J gave up 1 base, with 8 bases separating them. This CDR3 is built from 13 residues. CDR1 and CDR2 from the germline V gene are GTSNPN and SVGIG (reference sequence). This chain's CDR3 is CAWSPSRNTEAFF. In DNA, the CDR3 is TGTGCCTGGAGTCCTTCTCGGAACACTGAAGCTTTCTTT. The full variable domain, completed using reference TRBV30 and TRBJ1-1, is SQTIHQWPATLVQPVGSPLSLECTVEGTSNPNLYWYRQAAGRGLQLLFYSVGIGQISSEVPQNLSASRPQDRQFILSSKKLLLSDSGFYLCAWSPSRNTEAFFGQGTRLTVV.

The rearrangement links TRBV27 to TRBJ1-1; a weak D match, TRBD1 (5 bases). Deletions cut 5 bases from V and 8 bases from J, with 21 bases between. The CDR3 contains 15 residues. Germline V gene lookup returns CDR1 MNHEY and CDR2 SMNVEV (reference sequence). The CDR3 loop reads CASSPGQGPPLEAFF. The CDR3 DNA is TGTGCCAGCAGTCCCGGGCAGGGTCCCCCTCTCGAAGCTTTCTTT.

The chain joins TRBV9 to TRBJ1-2; no firm D call. V shed 4 bases and J shed 1 base, with 17 bases lying between them. This CDR3 comprises 16 residues. Germline V gene lookup returns CDR1 SGDLS and CDR2 YYNGEE. CDR3 amino acids: CASSLSTGSFNYGYTF. CDR3 coding DNA: TGTGCCAGCAGCCTCTCCACCGGGTCGTTTAACTATGGCTACACCTTC.

This clone was picked up a small number of times. The chain employs TRBV29-1 and TRBJ1-4; 8 bases match TRBD1. Germline V gene data show CDR1 as SQVTM and CDR2 as ANQGSEA. CDR3 length: 14 residues. V shed 7 bases, J shed 2 bases, and the junction held 6 bases outside the gene matches. CDR3 nucleotide sequence: TGCAGCGCCAGACGGACAGGGACTAATGAAAAACTGTTTTTT. Its translation: CSARRTGTNEKLFF. Full variable domain (outside the CDR3, taken from reference TRBV29-1 and TRBJ1-4): SAVISQKPSRDICQRGTSLTIQCQVDSQVTMMFWYRQQPGQSLTLIATANQGSEATYESGFVIDKFPISRPNLTFSTLTVSNMSPEDSSIYLCSARRTGTNEKLFFGSGTQLSVL.